Reported below is one T cell receptor beta chain. Its matching antigen is unknown. The source of the sample is a study of blood T cells in healthy people across ages. Primed by a sample-barcoded 5' primer and a J-beta primer mix, a second PCR proceeded for about 7 to 11 cycles. Tags on each cDNA molecule came from a template-switch adaptor with 12 random nucleotides. The yield of each sample was at least 2.5 million CDR3-containing paired-end reads. One entry per CDR3 protein results from TCRdb running MiXCR on the 5' RACE reads. The profile shows approximately 770,000 distinct CDR3 sequences, roughly 60% of them singletons. Overall study results and limits: Both higher diversity and more naive CD4+ cells marked long-lived donors when set against aged donors.

Between the trimmed V and J ends, which lost 3 bases and 6 bases, there was a span of 12 bases. The CDR3 is 15 amino acids. The sample was blood. The receptor comes from a man aged 30 to 39 in good health. The chain links TRBV12-3 or TRBV12-4 to TRBJ1-6, with a possible D match to TRBD1 (5 bases). The CDR3 bases are TGTGCCAGCAGTTTGCCAGGGTCGGGTAATTCACCCCTCCACTTT. Residues: CASSLPGSGNSPLHF.